The 12 T cell receptor beta chains below all came from one sample that was sequenced in a study of Ad26.COV2.S vaccination and SARS-CoV-2 variants. Using immunoSEQ multiplex PCR, the repertoire was profiled, and TCRdb retains in-frame clones only, with some absent. The sample records 150,000 to 200,000 clones, 87% being singletons. Specimen: peripheral blood, collected after recovery from COVID-19. These receptors originate from a human donor who had recovered from COVID-19.

This clone was detected a few times. The chain recombines TRBV4-1 with TRBJ2-7; 12 positions match TRBD2. There are 16 residues in the CDR3. Trimming at V came to 1 base and at J to 3 bases, leaving 4 bases not matched to a gene. Per germline, CDR1 MGHRA and CDR2 YSYEKL. The DNA for the CDR3 is TGCGCCAGCAGCCAAGGACCGGGACTAGCGGGCTACGAGCAGTACTTC. It encodes CASSQGPGLAGYEQYF.

The CDR3 DNA reads as TGTGCCAGCAGCCAAGTACAGACAAACTCACCCCTCCACTTT. Translated, it gives CASSQVQTNSPLHF. This chain connects TRBV3-1 (or the pseudogene TRBV3-2) to TRBJ1-6; D is undetermined. The CDR3 consists of 14 residues. V was shortened by 1 base and J by 10 bases, with 11 bases between the two germline ends. The germline V gene has CDR1 LGHDT and CDR2 YNNKEL (reference sequence).

Only one count was recorded for this clone. The rearrangement uses TRBV29-1 and TRBJ2-2; 8 positions agree with TRBD2. Losses at the gene ends were 1 base for V and 0 bases for J; bases not matched to a gene: 10. This CDR3 has 18 amino acids. The V gene's germline CDR1 is SQVTM and CDR2 ANQGSEA. DNA for the CDR3: TGCAGCGTTGAAGGGACTAGCCCTTTATCGGCGAACACCGGGGAGCTGTTTTTT. Translating gives CSVEGTSPLSANTGELFF.

CDR3 sequence (DNA): TGTGCCAGCTCACCACCGGGGAGCACAGATACGCAGTATTTT. This sequence encodes CASSPPGSTDTQYF. This chain connects TRBV18 to TRBJ2-3; D is ambiguous. The V gene lost 0 bases and the J gene lost 0 bases, with 4 bases spanning the gap. Germline V CDR1 and CDR2: KGHSH, LQKENI. The CDR3 contains 14 residues.

The J gene is TRBJ1-4, the V gene TRBV5-1; D gene uncertain. Trimming cost V 0 bases and J 4 bases, with 10 bases left between them. The CDR3 is 15 residues long. From germline, CDR1 is SGHRS and CDR2 YFSETQ. In DNA, the CDR3 is TGCGCCAGCAGCTTGGGGCGGACCGTTAATGAAAAACTGTTTTTT. This encodes CASSLGRTVNEKLFF.

V and J are TRBV7-2 and TRBJ2-2; TRBD2 aligns across 10 bases. Germline V gives CDR1 SGHTA, CDR2 FQGNSA. This CDR3 spans 17 amino acids. J lost 8 bases, V lost 0 bases, and 9 bases had no gene match. In DNA, the CDR3 is TGTGCCAGCAGCTTAGCAGTAGCGGGGGGTAACCTTGGGGAGCTGTTTTTT. Its protein product is CASSLAVAGGNLGELFF.

This rearrangement joins TRBV7-9 to TRBJ2-3, with D possibly being TRBD1 (5 bases). The CDR3 sequence is 15 residues long. V was shortened by 5 bases and J by 4 bases, with 16 bases between the two germline ends. Germline V gene sequence: CDR1 SEHNR, CDR2 FQNEAQ (reference sequence). CDR3 sequence (DNA): TGTGCCAGCAGCCCTAGGGGTCTAGAGGCAGATACGCAGTATTTT. This encodes CASSPRGLEADTQYF.

This sequence joins TRBV3-1 (or the pseudogene TRBV3-2) and TRBJ1-3, with D hard to call. Germline assignment: CDR1 LGHDT and CDR2 YNNKEL (reference sequence). The V end lost 2 bases, the J end lost 0 bases, and 11 bases lay between the germline ends. The CDR3 runs to 16 residues. DNA of the CDR3: TGTGCCAGCAGCCAATACCAGGCCCCCTCTGGAAACACCATATATTTT. Amino acids: CASSQYQAPSGNTIYF.

CDR3 loop: CASRSWEAGELFF. The CDR3, as DNA: TGTGCCAGTCGGTCTTGGGAGGCCGGGGAGCTGTTTTTT. The V call is TRBV7-3, the J call TRBJ2-2; possibly TRBD2 for D (6 bases). The CDR3 covers 13 residues. The ends were cut back, 9 bases at V and 6 bases at J, with 14 bases in the middle. Germline CDR1 is SGHTA and CDR2 is FQGTGA. Using reference TRBV7-3 and TRBJ2-2 for the parts outside the CDR3, the full variable domain is GAGVSQTPSNKVTEKGKYVELRCDPISGHTALYWYRQSLGQGPEFLIYFQGTGAADDSGLPNDRFFAVRPEGSVSTLKIQRTERGDSAVYLCASRSWEAGELFFGEGSRLTVL.

V usage is TRBV9 and J usage is TRBJ1-3; no firm D call. CDR1 and CDR2 from the germline V gene are SGDLS and YYNGEE. V was cut by 2 bases and J by 4 bases, with 4 bases left in between. This CDR3 region has 12 residues. As DNA, the CDR3 is TGTGCCAGCAGCGTCAGGGGAAACACCATATATTTT. This codes for CASSVRGNTIYF. Full variable domain (remainder filled in from reference TRBV9 and TRBJ1-3): DSGVTQTPKHLITATGQRVTLRCSPRSGDLSVYWYQQSLDQGLQFLIQYYNGEERAKGNILERFSAQQFPDLHSELNLSSLELGDSALYFCASSVRGNTIYFGEGSWLTVV.

The CDR3 sequence: CASSLVGSYNSPLHF. The DNA of the CDR3 is TGTGCCAGCAGCTTGGTAGGGTCTTATAATTCACCCCTCCACTTT. The chain is built from TRBV5-5 and TRBJ1-6; D is uncertain. V was clipped by 0 bases and J by 4 bases, with 8 bases between them. Germline values: CDR1 SGHKS, CDR2 YYEKEE (reference sequence). The CDR3 contains 15 residues. Full variable domain (remainder filled in from reference TRBV5-5 and TRBJ1-6): DAGVTQSPTHLIKTRGQQVTLRCSPISGHKSVSWYQQVLGQGPQFIFQYYEKEERGRGNFPDRFSARQFPNYSSELNVNALLLGDSALYLCASSLVGSYNSPLHFGNGTRLTVT.

The chain recombines TRBV5-6 with TRBJ1-1; TRBD1 might be the D (6 bases). V dropped 0 bases and J dropped 1 base, with 10 bases sitting between them. There are 15 residues in the CDR3. Per the germline V gene, CDR1 is SGHDT and CDR2 is YYEEEE. CDR3 sequence (DNA): TGTGCCAGCAGCTTGGTGCGGGGGCCGAACACTGAAGCTTTCTTT. Amino acids: CASSLVRGPNTEAFF.